The clone carrying this T cell receptor (beta chain) was counted at least ten times. Its target is not known. This entry is derived from a study of Graves' ophthalmopathy and Graves' hyperthyroidism. Study as a whole: Upon initial diagnosis and before any treatment, peripheral blood was collected. Study observations and caveats: Ophthalmopathy versus stable hyperthyroidism: 13-signature model gave 87.88% sensitivity, 75% to 82% specificity.

RNA transcripts were the source from which TCR beta CDR3 regions were amplified. HTBI-primed RT-PCR formed the first round, and a multiplex PCR formed the second. MiXCR, run by TCRdb on the multiplex PCR reads, gives a single entry per CDR3 protein. The data hold 150,000 to 200,000 distinct CDR3 sequences, with just under 40% observed a single time. Per the germline V gene, CDR1 is LGHDT and CDR2 is YNNKEL (reference sequence). Trimming took 1 base from V and 2 from J, leaving 14 bases between them. This CDR3 has 16 amino acids. Exclusion covered patients with other autoimmune diseases or uncontrolled infections (as well as pregnancy or lactation). As the starting material, 8 to 10 ml of fresh peripheral blood yielded the PBMCs.

Sequenced material: peripheral blood. The chain has TRBV3-1 and TRBJ2-5; no reliable D call. The TCR sequence derives from a man aged 25-45 years with Graves' ophthalmopathy. CDR3 in amino acids: CASSQVSQTPQETQYF. DNA for the CDR3: TGTGCCAGCAGCCAAGTGTCACAGACACCACAAGAGACCCAGTACTTC.